These 30 T cell receptor beta chains originate from one sample sequenced in a study of early stage breast cancer tumors. Method: immunoSEQ multiplex PCR; TCRdb's copy keeps in-frame clones and lacks some. Of 25,000 to 30,000 clones in the sample, roughly two thirds are singletons; the top ten hold approximately 35%. Sequenced input: blood. These receptors were obtained from a person aged 50-59 years with breast cancer.

This chain connects TRBV7-2 to TRBJ1-2; D call uncertain. Germline V gene lookup returns CDR1 SGHTA and CDR2 FQGNSA. The CDR3 is made up of 15 amino acids. Trimming took off 1 base at V and 3 bases at J, with 12 bases between the two ends. The CDR3 DNA sequence: TGTGCCAGCAGCTTAGGGGTGGCGCCCTACTATGGCTACACCTTC. Translation: CASSLGVAPYYGYTF.

The rearrangement links TRBV7-9 to TRBJ2-5; TRBD1 aligns across 8 bases. This CDR3 has 14 amino acids. Trimming at V came to 5 bases and at J to 4 bases, leaving 6 bases not matched to a gene. Per germline, CDR1 SEHNR and CDR2 FQNEAQ (reference sequence). CDR3 sequence: CASSPGTGGETQYF. The DNA for the CDR3 is TGTGCCAGCAGCCCGGGGACAGGCGGAGAGACCCAGTACTTC.

The chain employs TRBV7-3 and TRBJ2-2; D unresolved. Germline values: CDR1 SGHTA, CDR2 FQGTGA. Trimming cost V 5 bases and J 1 base, with 11 bases left between them. The CDR3 totals 15 residues. CDR3 coding DNA: TGTGCCAGCAGCGCCTCCCCACAGAACACCGGGGAGCTGTTTTTT. Translated, it gives CASSASPQNTGELFF.

J is TRBJ2-2 and V is TRBV15; D possibly matches TRBD1 or TRBD2 (6 bases each). The CDR3 has 16 amino acids. The V gene's germline CDR1 is LNHNV and CDR2 YYDKDF (reference sequence). With 0 bases removed from V and 5 bases from J, the gap between germline ends came to 13 bases. The CDR3 sequence is CATSRDGGRGTGELFF. The CDR3 DNA is TGTGCCACCAGCAGAGATGGGGGCCGGGGGACCGGGGAGCTGTTTTTT.

This clone was detected once. The J gene is TRBJ1-1, the V gene TRBV7-9; D is unresolved. This CDR3 comprises 17 residues. V dropped 4 bases and J dropped 0 bases, with 18 bases sitting between them. From germline, CDR1 is SEHNR and CDR2 FQNEAQ (reference sequence). The CDR3 is CASSSRLGPTMNTEAFF. The CDR3 DNA reads TGTGCCAGCAGCTCGAGGTTAGGGCCGACGATGAACACTGAAGCTTTCTTT.

This clone was counted between two and nine times. V gene TRBV7-9 combines with J gene TRBJ1-2, with a possible D match to TRBD1 (5 bases). Germline V CDR1 and CDR2: SEHNR, FQNEAQ (reference sequence). The CDR3 totals 14 residues. V lost 4 bases and J lost 0, with 9 bases in between. The CDR3 spells CASSSQVTNYGYTF. The CDR3 region has the DNA TGTGCCAGCAGCTCACAGGTCACTAACTATGGCTACACCTTC. The complete variable domain, with remaining parts taken from reference TRBV7-9 and TRBJ1-2, reads DTGVSQNPRHKITKRGQNVTFRCDPISEHNRLYWYRQTLGQGPEFLTYFQNEAQLEKSRLLSDRFSAERPKGSFSTLEIQRTEQGDSAMYLCASSSQVTNYGYTFGSGTRLTVV.

V usage is TRBV7-9 and J usage is TRBJ2-3; a weak D match, TRBD2 (6 bases). CDR3 length equals 15 residues. CDR1 is SEHNR, CDR2 FQNEAQ, per germline (reference sequence). V was cut by 11 bases and J by 3 bases, with 21 bases left in between. CDR3 loop: CAGAAGLLVTDTQYF. The CDR3 bases are TGTGCCGGCGCCGCGGGACTTTTAGTTACAGATACGCAGTATTTT.

The V and J genes are TRBV11-1 and TRBJ2-3, with D unresolved. The CDR3 covers 15 residues. CDR1 is SGHAT, CDR2 FQDESV, per germline (reference sequence). V was cut by 0 bases and J by 2 bases, with 9 bases left in between. The CDR3 is CASSLAGFVTDTQYF. For the CDR3, the DNA is TGTGCCAGCAGCTTAGCTGGGTTCGTCACAGATACGCAGTATTTT.

The V and J genes are TRBV5-1 and TRBJ2-5, with 7 nucleotides matching TRBD1. The CDR3 loop spans 18 amino acids. J gave up 0 bases and V 5 bases, and 16 bases lay outside the gene matches. Germline CDR1 reads SGHRS; CDR2 reads YFSETQ. In nucleotides, the CDR3 is TGCGCCAGCAGAGTTACCTTCGGGACAGCATCTTACCAAGAGACCCAGTACTTC. Translated, it gives CASRVTFGTASYQETQYF. Using reference TRBV5-1 and TRBJ2-5 for the parts outside the CDR3, the full variable domain is KAGVTQTPRYLIKTRGQQVTLSCSPISGHRSVSWYQQTPGQGLQFLFEYFSETQRNKGNFPGRFSGRQFSNSRSEMNVSTLELGDSALYLCASRVTFGTASYQETQYFGPGTRLLVL.

This clone has a single count. The rearrangement links TRBV6-6 to TRBJ2-5; unclear D gene. V was trimmed by 6 bases and J by 4 bases, leaving 9 bases between them. Germline loops: CDR1 MNHNY, CDR2 SVGAGI (reference sequence). CDR3 length equals 12 residues. The CDR3 loop is CASSVLRETQYF. The CDR3 coding sequence is TGTGCCAGCAGCGTACTCCGAGAGACCCAGTACTTC.

This chain joins TRBV6-1 and TRBJ2-1; the D call may be TRBD1 or TRBD2 (6 bases each). The CDR3 runs 16 residues. CDR1 and CDR2 (germline): MNHNS, SASEGT. V gave up 1 base and J gave up 5 bases, with 15 bases separating them. The CDR3 nucleotides read TGTGCCAGCAGTGAAGAGGGGGGCAGCCCCAACAATGAGCAGTTCTTC. As protein: CASSEEGGSPNNEQFF.

This clone was detected a few times. This chain joins TRBV19 and TRBJ1-1; maybe TRBD1 (6 bases). The germline CDR1 and CDR2 sequences are LNHDA and SQIVND (reference sequence). V dropped 6 bases and J dropped 9 bases, with 20 bases sitting between them. The CDR3 spans 14 residues. The CDR3 spells CASSGRNREGKAFF. DNA for the CDR3: TGTGCCAGTAGCGGCCGTAACAGGGAAGGGAAAGCTTTCTTT.

In the case of this clone: This CDR3 is also generated by other DNA sequences in the sample. J is TRBJ2-1 and V is TRBV30, with a weak D call TRBD2 (6 bases). V gave up 2 bases and J gave up 2 bases, with 13 bases separating them. The germline CDR1 and CDR2 sequences are GTSNPN and SVGIG (reference sequence). The CDR3 runs to 15 residues. This CDR3 reads CAWSRLAGPYNEQFF. The CDR3, as DNA: TGTGCCTGGAGTAGACTGGCGGGACCCTACAATGAGCAGTTCTTC.

The chain carries TRBV19 and TRBJ1-4, with TRBD1 identical over 9 bases. V lost 9 bases and J lost 0; bases outside the gene matches: 5. The germline V gene has CDR1 LNHDA and CDR2 SQIVND (reference sequence). The CDR3 contains 15 residues. CDR3 sequence (DNA): TGTGCCAGCCAGGGACAGGGACCAACTAATGAAAAACTGTTTTTT. Protein: CASQGQGPTNEKLFF.

The rearrangement joins TRBV9 to TRBJ2-7, with D maybe TRBD2 (7 bases). The CDR3 is made up of 15 amino acids. The germline V and J ends were trimmed by 0 bases and 3 bases, with 13 bases remaining between them. Germline-derived CDR1 and CDR2 are SGDLS and YYNGEE. The DNA of the CDR3 is TGTGCCAGCAGCGTAGGGGGGGCTAGCGGCTACGAGCAGTACTTC. Translating gives CASSVGGASGYEQYF.

Only one count was recorded for this clone. This chain links TRBV6-1 with TRBJ2-1, with D unclear. CDR1 and CDR2 (germline): MNHNS, SASEGT. V was trimmed by 1 base and J by 2 bases, leaving 15 bases between them. The CDR3 loop spans 17 amino acids. The CDR3 region has the DNA TGTGCCAGCAGTGAAGGGAAGGGTGAACTTACCTACAATGAGCAGTTCTTC. This encodes CASSEGKGELTYNEQFF.

The chain recombines TRBV27 with TRBJ1-1; tentative D call: TRBD1 (6 bases). CDR1 is MNHEY and CDR2 is SMNVEV in the germline V gene (reference sequence). The CDR3 runs 16 residues. V was shortened by 5 bases and J by 6 bases, with 22 bases between the two germline ends. The CDR3 is CASSPRRGQRGAEAFF. The CDR3, as DNA: TGTGCCAGCAGTCCCCGACGGGGGCAGAGGGGCGCTGAAGCTTTCTTT.

This clone was recorded a few times. The chain has TRBV5-4 and TRBJ2-5; 9 bases agree with TRBD1. Germline lookup yields CDR1 SGHNT and CDR2 YYREEE (reference sequence). After removal of 0 bases from V and 5 bases from J, the junction contained 8 bases not matched to a gene. The CDR3 sequence is 16 residues long. The CDR3 nucleotides are TGTGCCAGCAGCTTGGAGGCACAGGGGGCGCGTGAGACCCAGTACTTC. Translation gives CASSLEAQGARETQYF.

The chain joins TRBV7-8 to TRBJ2-3, with D maybe TRBD2 (5 bases). The germline V gene encodes CDR1 SGHVS and CDR2 FQNEAQ. V lost 0 bases and J lost 2, with 18 bases in between. This CDR3 comprises 18 residues. CDR3 sequence reads: CASSLAVANKRTTDTQYF. The CDR3 DNA is TGTGCCAGCAGCTTAGCAGTCGCTAACAAGCGGACCACAGATACGCAGTATTTT.

The chain joins TRBV6-5 to TRBJ1-1; D gene unclear. This CDR3 spans 14 amino acids. Between the trimmed V and J ends, which lost 4 bases and 0 bases, there was a span of 9 bases. Germline V lookup: CDR1 MNHEY, CDR2 SVGAGI. The chain's CDR3 is CASSSVMVNTEAFF. CDR3 bases: TGTGCCAGCAGTTCCGTCATGGTGAACACTGAAGCTTTCTTT.

The chain is built from TRBV29-1 and TRBJ2-3, with 8 bases fitting TRBD2. V shed 7 bases and J 6 bases; nucleotides not matched to a gene: 12. This CDR3 contains 14 residues. Per germline, CDR1 SQVTM and CDR2 ANQGSEA. The CDR3 region has the DNA TGCAGCGCGCGCCAAAGCGGGGGCGGGGATACGCAGTATTTT. It specifies CSARQSGGGDTQYF.

The chain uses TRBV5-6 and TRBJ1-2; 9 bases agree with TRBD1. Germline assignment: CDR1 SGHDT and CDR2 YYEEEE. The CDR3 sequence is 16 residues long. The junction had 10 bases not matched to a gene; V was cut back by 3 bases and J by 4 bases. The chain's CDR3 is CASSSEQGALPYGYTF. The DNA for the CDR3 is TGTGCCAGCAGCTCCGAACAGGGGGCGCTTCCCTATGGCTACACCTTC.

The chain uses TRBV19 and TRBJ1-2, with 7 positions matching TRBD1. CDR1 LNHDA and CDR2 SQIVND come from the germline V gene (reference sequence). The length of the CDR3 is 13 residues. Losses at the gene ends were 5 bases for V and 8 bases for J; bases not matched to a gene: 8. The CDR3 bases are TGTGCCAGTAGTCAAGACAGGGTGCGAGGCTACACCTTC. Translation: CASSQDRVRGYTF.

V gene TRBV7-2 combines with J gene TRBJ2-3; D ambiguous. This CDR3 is 15 amino acids long. The germline CDR1 and CDR2 sequences are SGHTA and FQGNSA. Deletions cut 1 base from V and 1 base from J, with 9 bases between. The CDR3 is CASSLDRTGTDTQYF. The DNA for the CDR3 is TGTGCCAGCAGCTTAGATAGAACGGGCACAGATACGCAGTATTTT.

This chain connects TRBV6-5 to TRBJ1-5, with D perhaps matching TRBD1 (5 bases). This CDR3 is built from 13 residues. V dropped 10 bases and J dropped 6 bases, with 16 bases sitting between them. Germline V CDR1 and CDR2: MNHEY, SVGAGI. The CDR3 DNA follows: TGTGCCAACGGACGGTCAGGGTCTCAGCCCCAGCATTTT. Translating gives CANGRSGSQPQHF.

The chain couples TRBV25-1 to TRBJ1-2; 7 bases are shared with TRBD1. From germline, CDR1 is MGHDK and CDR2 SYGVNS. V lost 3 bases, J lost 4 bases, and 17 bases stayed unmatched. The CDR3 consists of 18 residues. CDR3 in amino acids: CASSEPDRVGGSGYGYTF. CDR3 coding DNA: TGTGCCAGCAGTGAGCCCGACAGGGTAGGCGGCTCTGGCTATGGCTACACCTTC.

The chain combines TRBV4-2 with TRBJ1-1, with D maybe TRBD1 (6 bases). The CDR3 spans 18 residues. V lost 5 bases, J lost 0 bases, and 22 bases lay in between. CDR1 and CDR2 (germline): LGHNA, YNFKEQ. DNA of the CDR3: TGTGCCAGCAGCTTCATACGGGACATCCTCTCCATGAACACTGAAGCTTTCTTT. Translating gives CASSFIRDILSMNTEAFF.

The chain carries TRBV7-9 and TRBJ1-2; D not resolved. V was clipped by 0 bases and J by 4 bases, with 18 bases between them. Germline assignment: CDR1 SEHNR and CDR2 FQNEAQ (reference sequence). The CDR3 contains 17 residues. CDR3 in amino acids: CASSLALDGPRGYGYTF. As DNA, the CDR3 is TGTGCCAGCAGCTTAGCGCTTGATGGGCCTCGGGGCTATGGCTACACCTTC. The variable domain in full, completed from reference TRBV7-9 and TRBJ1-2, reads DTGVSQNPRHKITKRGQNVTFRCDPISEHNRLYWYRQTLGQGPEFLTYFQNEAQLEKSRLLSDRFSAERPKGSFSTLEIQRTEQGDSAMYLCASSLALDGPRGYGYTFGSGTRLTVV.

The rearrangement joins TRBV4-1 to TRBJ2-5; 8 positions match TRBD2. Trimming removed 0 bases from V and 5 bases from J; junction bases left unmatched: 17. The CDR3 totals 19 residues. Germline V lookup: CDR1 MGHRA, CDR2 YSYEKL. CDR3 nucleotides: TGCGCCAGCAGCCAAGACTACGGTAGCGGGACGTTGATGGCGGAGACCCAGTACTTC. Amino acid sequence: CASSQDYGSGTLMAETQYF.

The chain couples TRBV4-3 to TRBJ2-2; D remains unclear. This CDR3 is 13 amino acids long. Germline loops: CDR1 LGHNA, CDR2 YSLEER. Between the trimmed V and J ends, which lost 3 bases and 4 bases, there was a span of 6 bases. The CDR3 DNA reads TGCGCCAGCAGCCATCGGGCCACCGGGGAGCTGTTTTTT. Amino acids: CASSHRATGELFF.